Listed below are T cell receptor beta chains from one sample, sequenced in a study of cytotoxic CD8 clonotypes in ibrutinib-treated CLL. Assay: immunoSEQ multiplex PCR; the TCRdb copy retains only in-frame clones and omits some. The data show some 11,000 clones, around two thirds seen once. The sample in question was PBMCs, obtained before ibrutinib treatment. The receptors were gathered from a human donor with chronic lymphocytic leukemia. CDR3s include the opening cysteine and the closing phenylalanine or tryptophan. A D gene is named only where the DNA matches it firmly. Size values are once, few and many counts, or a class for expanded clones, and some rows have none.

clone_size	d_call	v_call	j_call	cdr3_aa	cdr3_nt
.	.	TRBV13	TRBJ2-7	CASSHGTMTYEQYF	TGTGCCAGCAGCCACGGGACAATGACCTACGAGCAGTACTTC
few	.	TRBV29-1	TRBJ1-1	CSGRPGPNTEAFF	TGCAGCGGTCGGCCGGGGCCTAACACTGAAGCTTTCTTT
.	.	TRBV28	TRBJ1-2	CASRQGRSYGYTF	TGTGCCAGCAGGCAGGGCAGGAGCTATGGCTACACCTTC
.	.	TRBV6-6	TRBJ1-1	CASSFAGMNTEAFF	TGTGCCAGCAGTTTTGCAGGAATGAACACTGAAGCTTTCTTT
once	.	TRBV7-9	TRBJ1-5	CASSFSVGDVKQPQHF	TGTGCCAGCAGCTTCTCAGTAGGGGACGTAAAGCAGCCCCAGCATTTT
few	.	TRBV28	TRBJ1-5	CASSLQQGTQPQHF	TGTGCCAGCAGTTTGCAACAGGGAACCCAGCCCCAGCATTTT
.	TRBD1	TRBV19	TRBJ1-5	CASIRTGTYQPQHF	TGTGCCAGTATTAGGACAGGGACATATCAGCCCCAGCATTTT
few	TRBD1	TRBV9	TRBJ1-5	CASSPDRVHQPQHF	TGTGCCAGCAGCCCGGACAGGGTCCATCAGCCCCAGCATTTT
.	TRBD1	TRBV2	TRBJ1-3	CASKSHRGLTGNTIYF	TGTGCCAGCAAATCCCACAGGGGGCTGACTGGAAACACCATATATTTT
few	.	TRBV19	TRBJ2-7	CASSSTGVGEQYF	TGTGCCAGTAGCTCGACAGGTGTGGGGGAGCAGTACTTC
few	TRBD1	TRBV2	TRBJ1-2	CASTPDRASHYTF	TGTGCCAGCACTCCGGACAGGGCCTCACATTACACCTTC
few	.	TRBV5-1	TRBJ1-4	CASSAGQVNEKLFF	TGCGCCAGCAGCGCGGGACAAGTAAATGAAAAACTGTTTTTT
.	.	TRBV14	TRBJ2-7	CASSIPGGSRQYF	TGTGCCAGCAGCATTCCCGGGGGTTCAAGGCAGTACTTC
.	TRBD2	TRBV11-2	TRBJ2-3	CASSLDAGGTDTQYF	TGTGCCAGCAGCTTAGATGCGGGGGGCACAGATACGCAGTATTTT
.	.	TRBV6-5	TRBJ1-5	CASSGGGQGMAQHF	TGTGCCAGCAGCGGGGGAGGGCAGGGTATGGCCCAGCATTTT
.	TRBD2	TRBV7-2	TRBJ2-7	CASSLAGGTRVLYEQYF	TGTGCCAGCAGCTTAGCGGGGGGGACGAGGGTTCTCTACGAGCAGTACTTC
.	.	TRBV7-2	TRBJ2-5	CASSLGGAGETQYF	TGTGCCAGCAGCTTAGGGGGCGCTGGGGAGACCCAGTACTTC
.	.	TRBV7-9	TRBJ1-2	CASSLGAAGIGYGYTF	TGTGCCAGCAGCTTAGGGGCGGCGGGAATCGGCTATGGCTACACCTTC
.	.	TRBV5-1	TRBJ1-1	CASSLDQPTNTEAFF	TGCGCCAGCAGCTTGGATCAGCCTACGAACACTGAAGCTTTCTTT
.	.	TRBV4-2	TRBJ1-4	CASSQDRKLFF	TGTGCCAGCAGCCAAGACCGGAAACTGTTTTTT
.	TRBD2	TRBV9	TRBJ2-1	CASSAPSGTRRNEQFF	TGTGCCAGCAGCGCCCCTTCCGGGACTAGGCGCAATGAGCAGTTCTTC
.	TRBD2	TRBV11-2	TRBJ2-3	CASSLTAGADTQYF	TGTGCCAGCAGCTTAACCGCGGGGGCAGATACGCAGTATTTT
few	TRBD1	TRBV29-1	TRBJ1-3	CSVDGTESRNTIYF	TGCAGCGTTGATGGGACAGAAAGTAGAAACACCATATATTTT
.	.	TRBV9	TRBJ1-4	CASSFRGGEATNEKLFF	TGTGCCAGCAGCTTCCGGGGAGGGGAGGCAACTAATGAAAAACTGTTTTTT
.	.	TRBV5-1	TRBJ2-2	CASSLDNTNTGELFF	TGCGCCAGCAGCTTGGACAACACGAACACCGGGGAGCTGTTTTTT
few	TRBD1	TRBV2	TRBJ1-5	CASRGFTSGGWGNQPQHF	TGTGCCAGCAGGGGATTCACTTCAGGGGGCTGGGGCAATCAGCCCCAGCATTTT
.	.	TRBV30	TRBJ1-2	CAWSPGGGYTF	TGTGCCTGGAGTCCTGGGGGTGGCTACACCTTC
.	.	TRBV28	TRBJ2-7	CASSLFLRYPSYEQYF	TGTGCCAGCAGTTTGTTCCTCAGGTACCCCTCCTACGAGCAGTACTTC
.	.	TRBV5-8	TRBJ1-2	CASSLGGLRYGYTF	TGTGCCAGCAGCCTTGGGGGGCTTCGGTATGGCTACACCTTC
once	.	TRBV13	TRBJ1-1	CASSSYGSLTEAFF	TGTGCCAGCAGCTCGTACGGGTCTCTAACTGAAGCTTTCTTT
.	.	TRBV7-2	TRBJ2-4	CASSSNLNIQYF	TGTGCCAGCAGCTCCAACCTTAACATTCAGTACTTC
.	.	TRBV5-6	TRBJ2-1	CASSLTGMGEQFF	TGTGCCAGCAGCTTGACTGGGATGGGGGAGCAGTTCTTC
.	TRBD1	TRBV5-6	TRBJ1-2	CASSPEGADYGYTF	TGTGCCAGCAGCCCCGAGGGGGCGGACTATGGCTACACCTTC
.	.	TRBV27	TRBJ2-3	CASTSKGWGDTQYF	TGTGCCAGCACCTCGAAGGGTTGGGGTGATACGCAGTATTTT
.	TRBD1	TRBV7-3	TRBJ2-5	CASRLLGQGYETQYF	TGTGCCAGCAGGTTGTTAGGACAGGGATACGAGACCCAGTACTTC
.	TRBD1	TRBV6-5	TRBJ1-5	CASSPTGIQPQHF	TGTGCCAGCAGCCCGACAGGGATCCAGCCCCAGCATTTT
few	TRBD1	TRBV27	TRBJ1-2	CASSALTGARGSGYTF	TGTGCCAGCAGTGCCCTCACAGGGGCACGGGGATCTGGCTACACCTTC
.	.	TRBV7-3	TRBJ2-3	CASSFATDTQYF	TGTGCCAGCAGCTTTGCCACAGATACGCAGTATTTT
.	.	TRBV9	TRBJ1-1	CASSAAPENTEAFF	TGTGCCAGCAGCGCAGCCCCGGAGAACACTGAAGCTTTCTTT
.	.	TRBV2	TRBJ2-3	CASSDGGYTDTQYF	TGTGCCAGCAGTGACGGGGGATACACAGATACGCAGTATTTT
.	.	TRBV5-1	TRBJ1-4	CASRGTGNEKLFF	TGCGCCAGCAGGGGGACCGGTAATGAAAAACTGTTTTTT
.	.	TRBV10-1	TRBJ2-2	CASGEGAGSTGELFF	TGCGCCAGCGGGGAGGGGGCAGGGTCCACCGGGGAGCTGTTTTTT
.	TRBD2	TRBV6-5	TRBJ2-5	CASSYDGTSGETQYF	TGTGCCAGCAGTTACGACGGGACTAGCGGGGAGACCCAGTACTTC
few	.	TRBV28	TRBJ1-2	CASSFVAGGYGYTF	TGTGCCAGCAGTTTCGTGGCAGGTGGTTATGGCTACACCTTC
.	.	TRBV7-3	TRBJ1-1	CASKSDTRNTEAFF	TGTGCCAGCAAATCCGACACAAGGAACACTGAAGCTTTCTTT
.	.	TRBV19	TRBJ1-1	CASSPGQPMNTEAFF	TGTGCCAGTAGTCCAGGACAGCCCATGAACACTGAAGCTTTCTTT
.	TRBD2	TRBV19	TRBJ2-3	CATATSGGDTDTQYF	TGTGCCACCGCGACTAGCGGGGGGGACACAGATACGCAGTATTTT
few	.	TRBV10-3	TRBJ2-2	CASSYDSEGTGELFF	TGTGCCAGCAGTTACGATTCGGAAGGGACCGGGGAGCTGTTTTTT
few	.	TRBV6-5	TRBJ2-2	CASSYGRTNTGELFF	TGTGCCAGCAGTTATGGCAGAACGAACACCGGGGAGCTGTTTTTT
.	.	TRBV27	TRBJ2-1	CASSLRGATQNEQFF	TGTGCCAGCAGTTTAAGGGGGGCAACACAGAATGAGCAGTTCTTC
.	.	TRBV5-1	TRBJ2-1	CASSLAFREQFF	TGCGCCAGCAGCTTGGCATTCAGGGAGCAGTTCTTC